This T cell receptor (beta chain) was recorded in a study of cytomegalovirus exposure and HLA in healthy donors. For this clone: Its antigen is undetermined.

Study findings and constraints: Donors belonging to an Asian-associated ancestry cluster reportedly showed fewer N-insertions in productive TCRs than the roughly 700-donor mean, according to what a later analysis found. 87-base-pair reads could not separate some V segments, including TRBV6-2 and TRBV6-3. The likely origin of a cluster of highly shared sequence variants was a sequencing artifact.

The PCR had 60 Vbeta and 13 Jbeta primers. Repertoires were generated with immunoSEQ multiplex PCR, while TCRdb's copy carries only in-frame clones and drops some. This sample's table has over 40,000 clones. Germline lookup yields CDR1 SGHTA and CDR2 FQGNSA. The CDR3 runs 14 residues. Trimming left V 5 bases short and J 5 bases short, with 14 bases between. The receptor was isolated from a woman aged 40-49 years in good health and CMV-seronegative. The rearrangement joins TRBV7-2 to TRBJ2-3; D call uncertain. Sequencing used PBMCs. DNA of the CDR3: TGTGCCAGCAGCCGATACTATATTGGAGATACGCAGTATTTT. Amino acid sequence: CASSRYYIGDTQYF.